This TCR beta chain was captured in a study of beta chain features in type 1 diabetes. The wider study: The study found patients and healthy donors alike in age, gender and cell yields. Researchers looked at approximately 110,000,000 sorted cells across all samples. Study-level points and caveats: People with Type 1 diabetes carried modestly yet significantly shorter TCRB CDR3s in all four CD4+ subsets. Fewer insertions but more deletions were seen at VDJ junctions in type 1 diabetes patients.

Concerning this clone: The antigen is not known.

Reverse transcription of all isolated RNA meant that expressed TCRB transcripts were sequenced. Method: immunoSEQ multiplex PCR; TCRdb's copy keeps in-frame clones and lacks some. The sample contains around 650,000 clones, 12% of which appear only once. The CDR3 is 14 residues long. The germline V gene encodes CDR1 SGDLS and CDR2 YYNGEE. The J segment lost 2 bases and the V segment lost 3 bases, leaving 2 bases of the junction unmatched. Sorting gave populations that all exceeded 98% purity. Material: naive CD4+ T cells from blood. The source is a young man with type 1 diabetes. The chain is built from TRBV9 and TRBJ2-1; 7 bases are shared with TRBD2. CDR3 sequence reads: CASSARGAYNEQFF. CDR3 DNA sequence: TGTGCCAGCAGCGCACGGGGGGCCTACAATGAGCAGTTCTTC.